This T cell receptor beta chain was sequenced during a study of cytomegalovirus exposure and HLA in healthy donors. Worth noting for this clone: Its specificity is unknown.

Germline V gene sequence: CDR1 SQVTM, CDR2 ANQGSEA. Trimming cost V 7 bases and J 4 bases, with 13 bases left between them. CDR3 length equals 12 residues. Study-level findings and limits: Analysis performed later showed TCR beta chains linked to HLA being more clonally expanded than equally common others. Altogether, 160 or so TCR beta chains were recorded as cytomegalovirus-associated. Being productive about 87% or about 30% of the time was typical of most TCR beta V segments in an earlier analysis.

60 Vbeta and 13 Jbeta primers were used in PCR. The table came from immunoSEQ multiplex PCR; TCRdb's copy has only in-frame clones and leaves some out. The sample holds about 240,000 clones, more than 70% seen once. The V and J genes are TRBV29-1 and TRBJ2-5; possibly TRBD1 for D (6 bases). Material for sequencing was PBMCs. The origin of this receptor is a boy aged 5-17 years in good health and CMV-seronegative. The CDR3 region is CSADRTGETQYF. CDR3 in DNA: TGCAGCGCCGACAGGACGGGAGAGACCCAGTACTTC.